The following is a T cell receptor beta chain sequence with its context. From germline, CDR1 is SEHNR and CDR2 FQNEAQ (reference sequence). V lost 10 bases, J lost 5 bases, and 16 bases stayed unmatched. The CDR3 runs 16 residues. This specimen comes from a study of blood T cell repertoires in COVID-19. For the study at large: There were acute and convalescent COVID-19 samples, and they came from the United States, Italy and Spain. T cells, B-cell-depleted T cells, or PBMCs supplied cDNA or gDNA.

Original methodology: How many nucleated cells were present was estimated from reference gene primer amplification. Here immunoSEQ multiplex PCR was the method, and the copy in TCRdb shows in-frame clones only, minus some. That table is the source of V, J and clone size, and D and trimming were worked out from the DNA. Of around 220,000 clones listed, roughly 80% are singletons. The receptor's source is a woman older than 75 with acute or convalescent COVID-19. The sample taken for sequencing was peripheral blood. The chain recombines TRBV7-9 with TRBJ2-3; TRBD2 matches at 9 bases. The CDR3 sequence is CANRDAGGPSEDTQYF. In nucleotides, the CDR3 is TGTGCCAACCGGGACGCGGGAGGGCCCTCGGAAGATACGCAGTATTTT.